Listed below are T cell receptor beta chains from one sample, sequenced in a study of response to subunit inactivated influenza vaccine. Using its own MiXCR run on the RT-PCR reads, TCRdb lists one record per CDR3 protein. Here the sample spans about 830,000 distinct CDR3 sequences, about 18% being singletons. The specimen was PBMCs from blood, collected roughly 5 days after vaccination. All receptors come from a man in his fifties who received an inactivated influenza vaccine. The CDR3 runs from the conserved cysteine through the conserved F or W. The order of the fields is V gene, J gene, clone size, D gene, CDR3 DNA, CDR3 protein. The D gene is left open where the match is weak. Size values are once, few and many counts, or a class for expanded clones, and some rows have none.

V gene: TRBV20-1
J gene: TRBJ1-6
clone size: .
D gene: .
CDR3 DNA: TGCAGTGCTAGAGATGAGGGGAGTTCACCCCTCCACTTT
CDR3 protein: CSARDEGSSPLHF

V gene: TRBV7-2
J gene: TRBJ2-3
clone size: .
D gene: .
CDR3 DNA: TGTGCCAGCAGGGGTGCGAATACGCAGTATTTT
CDR3 protein: CASRGANTQYF

V gene: TRBV18
J gene: TRBJ2-5
clone size: few
D gene: .
CDR3 DNA: TGTGCCAGCTCCCTCATCACCCCGGGACCGAATCCCCTGGGAGAGACCCAGTACTTC
CDR3 protein: CASSLITPGPNPLGETQYF

V gene: TRBV7-8
J gene: TRBJ2-1
clone size: .
D gene: .
CDR3 DNA: TGTGCCAGCAGCTTCGGACCGGGGGAATACAATGAGCAGTTCTTC
CDR3 protein: CASSFGPGEYNEQFF

V gene: TRBV7-8
J gene: TRBJ1-2
clone size: .
D gene: .
CDR3 DNA: TGTGCCAGCAGCTCCGCCCGGGGGAACTATGGCTACACCTTC
CDR3 protein: CASSSARGNYGYTF

V gene: TRBV7-9
J gene: TRBJ2-2
clone size: once
D gene: TRBD2
CDR3 DNA: TGTGCCAGCAGCCGGCGGGGGAGAGGAAACACCGGGGAGCTGTTTTTT
CDR3 protein: CASSRRGRGNTGELFF

V gene: TRBV27
J gene: TRBJ2-3
clone size: few
D gene: .
CDR3 DNA: TGTGCCAGCAGTACCAGATCAGGCGGGACAGATACGCAGTATTTT
CDR3 protein: CASSTRSGGTDTQYF

V gene: TRBV7-2
J gene: TRBJ2-7
clone size: many
D gene: .
CDR3 DNA: TGTGCCAGCAGCATAGGATGGAGCAGCTCTTACGAGCAGTACTTC
CDR3 protein: CASSIGWSSSYEQYF

V gene: TRBV11-2
J gene: TRBJ1-5
clone size: few
D gene: TRBD1
CDR3 DNA: TGTGCCAGCAGCACGGACAGGGCTCAGCCCCAGCATTTT
CDR3 protein: CASSTDRAQPQHF

V gene: TRBV3-1
J gene: TRBJ2-3
clone size: .
D gene: TRBD1
CDR3 DNA: TGTGCCAGCAGTCACACAGGGGGCCCCACAGATACGCAGTATTTT
CDR3 protein: CASSHTGGPTDTQYF

V gene: TRBV5-1
J gene: TRBJ2-7
clone size: few
D gene: .
CDR3 DNA: TGCGCCAGCAGGCGGATGGGGGCCTACGAGCAGTACTTC
CDR3 protein: CASRRMGAYEQYF

V gene: TRBV20-1
J gene: TRBJ1-1
clone size: few
D gene: .
CDR3 DNA: TGCAGTGCTAGCCAATCGTCCACTGAAGCTTTCTTT
CDR3 protein: CSASQSSTEAFF

V gene: TRBV5-5
J gene: TRBJ2-1
clone size: .
D gene: .
CDR3 DNA: TGTGCCAGCAGCCTTACAGAGGACGTGGGGCAGTTCTTC
CDR3 protein: CASSLTEDVGQFF

V gene: TRBV4-3
J gene: TRBJ2-2
clone size: few
D gene: TRBD2
CDR3 DNA: TGCGCCAGCAGCCAAGATCTCCTAGCGGGAGTCACCGGGGAGCTGTTTTTT
CDR3 protein: CASSQDLLAGVTGELFF

V gene: TRBV28
J gene: TRBJ2-4
clone size: few
D gene: .
CDR3 DNA: TGTGCCAGCAGTTCTCCCCGACTCGTGAACATTCAGTACTTC
CDR3 protein: CASSSPRLVNIQYF

V gene: TRBV7-9
J gene: TRBJ2-1
clone size: few
D gene: .
CDR3 DNA: TGTGCCAGCAGCTTAGCAATAATAGATGAGCAGTTCTTC
CDR3 protein: CASSLAIIDEQFF

V gene: TRBV19
J gene: TRBJ1-2
clone size: .
D gene: .
CDR3 DNA: TGTGCCAGTATCCGGTCCGACACTAACTATGGCTACACCTTC
CDR3 protein: CASIRSDTNYGYTF

V gene: TRBV6-2/TRBV6-3
J gene: TRBJ2-5
clone size: few
D gene: .
CDR3 DNA: TGTGCCAGCAGTTACTCCGGGACCGGGAGTACCCAGTACTTC
CDR3 protein: CASSYSGTGSTQYF

V gene: TRBV6-5
J gene: TRBJ2-7
clone size: few
D gene: .
CDR3 DNA: TGTGCCAGCAGTTACTCGAGAGCTCAGCACGAGCAGTACTTC
CDR3 protein: CASSYSRAQHEQYF

V gene: TRBV28
J gene: TRBJ2-7
clone size: .
D gene: TRBD1
CDR3 DNA: TGTGCCAGCAGTTTGGAGCAGGGGGCGTCCTACGAGCAGTACTTC
CDR3 protein: CASSLEQGASYEQYF

V gene: TRBV20-1
J gene: TRBJ2-1
clone size: .
D gene: TRBD2
CDR3 DNA: TGCAGTGCTAGTAACAGCGGGGTTGAGCAGTTCTTC
CDR3 protein: CSASNSGVEQFF

V gene: TRBV15
J gene: TRBJ2-7
clone size: many
D gene: .
CDR3 DNA: TGTGCCACCAGCAGGGAGGATTCCCCGCCGTACGAGCAGTACTTC
CDR3 protein: CATSREDSPPYEQYF

V gene: TRBV5-1
J gene: TRBJ2-2
clone size: .
D gene: TRBD2
CDR3 DNA: TGCGCCAGCAGCCCAGCGGGGGCCAGGAACACCGGGGAGCTGTTTTTT
CDR3 protein: CASSPAGARNTGELFF

V gene: TRBV3-1
J gene: TRBJ1-4
clone size: .
D gene: .
CDR3 DNA: TGTGCCAGCAGCCATCGGGGGAATGAAAAACTGTTTTTT
CDR3 protein: CASSHRGNEKLFF

V gene: TRBV2
J gene: TRBJ1-5
clone size: many
D gene: .
CDR3 DNA: TGTGCCAGCAGTGGGAGGGTCAGCAATCAGCCCCAGCATTTT
CDR3 protein: CASSGRVSNQPQHF

V gene: TRBV9
J gene: TRBJ2-7
clone size: .
D gene: .
CDR3 DNA: TGTGCCAGCAGCGTAGGGCCCGGGTACTCCTACGAGCAGTACTTC
CDR3 protein: CASSVGPGYSYEQYF

V gene: TRBV12-3/TRBV12-4
J gene: TRBJ2-5
clone size: .
D gene: TRBD1
CDR3 DNA: TGTGCCAGCAGACCGGACAGGGAAGGTGTGGAGACCCAGTACTTC
CDR3 protein: CASRPDREGVETQYF

V gene: TRBV3-1
J gene: TRBJ1-5
clone size: few
D gene: .
CDR3 DNA: TGTGCCAGCAGCCAAGGCAAGCGTCAGCCCCAGCATTTT
CDR3 protein: CASSQGKRQPQHF

V gene: TRBV9
J gene: TRBJ2-7
clone size: few
D gene: .
CDR3 DNA: TGTGCCAGCAGCCGGGTCCCAGGTCCTGGAAACGAGCAGTACTTC
CDR3 protein: CASSRVPGPGNEQYF

V gene: TRBV3-1
J gene: TRBJ1-6
clone size: .
D gene: .
CDR3 DNA: TGTGCCAGCAGCCAAGAGGGTAGGAGTGATTCACCCCTCCACTTT
CDR3 protein: CASSQEGRSDSPLHF

V gene: TRBV20-1
J gene: TRBJ2-2
clone size: .
D gene: .
CDR3 DNA: TGCAGGACAAAGGACAACACCGGGGAGCTGTTTTTT
CDR3 protein: CRTKDNTGELFF

V gene: TRBV11-2
J gene: TRBJ1-4
clone size: once
D gene: .
CDR3 DNA: TGTGCCAGCAGCGTGGACATCACACCTGAAAAACTGTTTTTT
CDR3 protein: CASSVDITPEKLFF

V gene: TRBV20-1
J gene: TRBJ1-1
clone size: .
D gene: .
CDR3 DNA: TGCAGTGCTAGAATTGCCAGGAACACTGAAGCTTTCTTT
CDR3 protein: CSARIARNTEAFF